This T cell receptor (beta chain) was captured in a study of cytomegalovirus exposure and HLA in healthy donors. Study-level points and caveats: An observed cluster of highly shared sequence variants was recorded as a likely sequencing artifact. A later analysis associated 15,000 or so TCR beta sequences with HLA alleles at a 0.05 false discovery rate. V- and J-gene trimming of TCR beta was linked (in a later analysis) to a missense DCLRE1C variant.

In the PCR, 60 Vbeta and 13 Jbeta primers were used. The method was immunoSEQ multiplex PCR; TCRdb's version includes in-frame clones alone and lacks a portion of them. In the table there are 150,000 or so clones, approximately 72% of which are singletons. This clone was detected a few times. What it binds is not known. The V and J ends lost 4 bases and 9 bases, in that order; junction bases with no gene match: 11. The CDR3 is 14 amino acids. Germline V CDR1 and CDR2: MNHNS, SASEGT. The V gene is TRBV6-1, the J gene TRBJ1-2; 7 nucleotides line up with TRBD1. Source material: PBMCs. This receptor was taken from a man between 18 and 29 years old in good health and CMV-seronegative. In nucleotides, the CDR3 is TGTGCCAGCAGTGCCCTATCCGGGACAGAATGCTACACCTTC. It yields the protein CASSALSGTECYTF.